One and the same sample provided the 25 T cell receptor beta chains below, sequenced in a study of T-cell reconstitution after alpha-beta-depleted transplantation in children. The authors prepared the TCRbeta library with unique molecular identifiers. MiXCR was run by TCRdb on the PCR reads, yielding one entry per CDR3 protein. The table records just over 350,000 distinct CDR3 sequences, 13% of them present only once. The source material was PBMCs, sampled from the stem cell graft. The receptors stem from a human donor who donated a stem cell graft to a child with Fanconi anemia.

This clonotype has only a few counts. V and J are TRBV5-1 and TRBJ1-1; D is undetermined. V lost 0 bases, J lost 5 bases, and 14 bases lay in between. The CDR3 has 15 residues. CDR1 is SGHRS and CDR2 is YFSETQ in the germline V gene. The CDR3 DNA is TGCGCCAGCAGCTTGGGGGCAGGAGGAGAAACTGAAGCTTTCTTT. This encodes CASSLGAGGETEAFF.

At least ten counts were recorded for this clonotype. V is TRBV5-6 and J is TRBJ2-2; the match to TRBD1 covers 7 bases. The CDR3 length is 14 residues. Germline V gene sequence: CDR1 SGHDT, CDR2 YYEEEE. V trimming: 4 bases; J trimming: 4 bases; junction bases outside the gene matches: 4. CDR3 loop: CASSPGTATGELFF. The CDR3 DNA follows: TGTGCCAGCAGCCCGGGGACAGCCACCGGGGAGCTGTTTTTT.

This rearrangement joins TRBV20-1 to TRBJ2-2; D possibly uses TRBD1 or TRBD2 (7 bases each). The V gene's germline CDR1 is DFQATT and CDR2 SNEGSKA (reference sequence). The CDR3 spans 15 residues. V lost 5 bases, J lost 8 bases, and 21 bases lay in between. The chain's CDR3 is CSAPWAGGGMGELFF. The CDR3 DNA sequence: TGCAGTGCTCCTTGGGCAGGGGGGGGGATGGGGGAGCTGTTTTTT.

In its sample, this clonotype was seen many times. The chain employs TRBV5-6 and TRBJ2-2; D is unresolved. CDR1 is SGHDT, CDR2 YYEEEE, per germline. Trimming took off 0 bases at V and 3 bases at J, with 6 bases between the two ends. The CDR3 is 14 residues long. In nucleotides, the CDR3 is TGTGCCAGCAGCTTGGGGGTCGACACCGGGGAGCTGTTTTTT. Translated, it gives CASSLGVDTGELFF.

A few counts support this clonotype. V gene TRBV4-1 combines with J gene TRBJ1-2; TRBD1 matches at 10 bases. The CDR3 is made up of 15 amino acids. The V gene's germline CDR1 is MGHRA and CDR2 YSYEKL. V lost 4 bases, J lost 4 bases, and 6 bases stayed unmatched. This CDR3 is CASSRPGQGRYGYTF. In DNA, the CDR3 is TGCGCCAGCAGCCGGCCGGGACAGGGGCGCTATGGCTACACCTTC.

This clonotype appeared a few times. This chain links TRBV7-2 with TRBJ1-1; TRBD1 agrees at 7 bases. CDR3 size: 15 residues. Trimming at V came to 5 bases and at J to 4 bases, leaving 10 bases not matched to a gene. Per the germline V gene, CDR1 is SGHTA and CDR2 is FQGNSA. The CDR3 is CASSERDRTSTEAFF. CDR3 coding DNA: TGTGCCAGCAGCGAAAGGGACAGAACGAGCACTGAAGCTTTCTTT.

The gene calls are TRBV3-1 and TRBJ2-1; no definite D call. Per germline, CDR1 LGHDT and CDR2 YNNKEL (reference sequence). This CDR3 comprises 14 residues. The ends were cut back, 3 bases at V and 2 bases at J, with 8 bases in the middle. As DNA, the CDR3 is TGTGCCAGCAGCCAGGAAGGTACCTACAATGAGCAGTTCTTC. Its translation is CASSQEGTYNEQFF.

This clonotype was seen a handful of times. The V gene is TRBV30, the J gene TRBJ1-2; D remains ambiguous. The CDR3 runs 15 residues. Germline V gene sequence: CDR1 GTSNPN, CDR2 SVGIG (reference sequence). V shed 1 base and J shed 5 bases, with 17 bases lying between them. The CDR3: CAWSAQGPLGYGYTF. Here the CDR3 DNA reads TGTGCCTGGAGTGCCCAAGGACCTCTAGGGTATGGCTACACCTTC.

This clonotype was detected a few times. The chain combines TRBV20-1 with TRBJ2-5; 10 nucleotides align to TRBD2. The V gene end was trimmed by 6 bases and the J gene end by 2 bases; junction bases not matched to a gene: 6. CDR1 is DFQATT, CDR2 SNEGSKA, per germline (reference sequence). The CDR3 consists of 14 residues. The CDR3 DNA is TGCAGTGCCATTATGACTAGCGGGCAAGAGACCCAGTACTTC. Encoded protein: CSAIMTSGQETQYF.

This clonotype was found a few times. V usage is TRBV6-2 or TRBV6-3 and J usage is TRBJ2-2; 9 nucleotides align to TRBD1. Germline loops: CDR1 MNHEY, CDR2 SVGEGT. This CDR3 is built from 16 residues. V dropped 4 bases and J dropped 2; count of bases not matched to a gene: 5. The CDR3, as DNA: TGTGCCAGCAGTTCCGGGACAGGGACCAACACCGGGGAGCTGTTTTTT. Protein: CASSSGTGTNTGELFF.

V gene TRBV20-1 combines with J gene TRBJ2-5; 7 nucleotides match TRBD1. The germline V gene encodes CDR1 DFQATT and CDR2 SNEGSKA (reference sequence). V was pared by 4 bases and J by 1 base, with 9 bases of the junction left unmatched. The CDR3 covers 15 residues. CDR3 region: CSATLTGQAQETQYF. CDR3 DNA sequence: TGCAGTGCTACCCTAACAGGACAGGCCCAAGAGACCCAGTACTTC.

This clonotype was picked up many times. This rearrangement joins TRBV19 to TRBJ1-1, with D hard to call. This CDR3 spans 13 amino acids. Germline lookup yields CDR1 LNHDA and CDR2 SQIVND (reference sequence). Trimming took off 2 bases at V and 0 bases at J, with 4 bases between the two ends. The CDR3 loop reads CASSISVNTEAFF. The CDR3 DNA is TGTGCCAGTAGTATATCCGTGAACACTGAAGCTTTCTTT. The full variable domain, completed using reference TRBV19 and TRBJ1-1, is DGGITQSPKYLFRKEGQNVTLSCEQNLNHDAMYWYRQDPGQGLRLIYYSQIVNDFQKGDIAEGYSVSREKKESFPLTVTSAQKNPTAFYLCASSISVNTEAFFGQGTRLTVV.

Concerning this clonotype itself: This sequence may be a read error, since a much larger clone differs from it by one base. V is TRBV3-1 and J is TRBJ2-1, with 13 bases identical to TRBD2. Germline CDR1 reads LGHDT; CDR2 reads YNNKEL (reference sequence). V gave up 7 bases and J gave up 4 bases; unmatched junction bases: 4. This CDR3 is built from 15 residues. This CDR3 is CASTLGLAGYNEQFF. The CDR3 DNA reads as TGTGCCAGCACCCTGGGACTAGCGGGGTACAATGAGCAGTTCTTC.

The table lists this clonotype with a few counts. The chain combines TRBV7-6 with TRBJ2-1; 9 bases line up with TRBD1. The CDR3 length is 17 residues. Germline CDR1 is SGHVS and CDR2 is FNYEAQ. The V and J ends lost 2 bases and 4 bases, in that order; junction bases with no gene match: 9. Here the CDR3 reads CASSLMGQGGSYNEQFF. CDR3 in DNA: TGTGCCAGCAGCTTAATGGGACAGGGAGGATCGTACAATGAGCAGTTCTTC.

The J gene is TRBJ1-1, the V gene TRBV5-1; maybe TRBD1 (6 bases). The V end was cut by 2 bases, the J end by 0 bases, with 20 bases between. The CDR3 totals 18 residues. The germline V gene has CDR1 SGHRS and CDR2 YFSETQ. Here the CDR3 DNA reads TGCGCCAGCAGCTTCATGGGGCGGGGGGCTGGGATGAACACTGAAGCTTTCTTT. The encoded protein is CASSFMGRGAGMNTEAFF.

This clonotype was found a few times. The chain couples TRBV12-3 or TRBV12-4 to TRBJ1-2; D call uncertain. This CDR3 region has 15 residues. V lost 2 bases to trimming and J lost 8 bases, with 18 bases between them. CDR3 DNA sequence: TGTGCCAGCAGTTTAAGGCACTCTGGTGAAGGGGGCTACACCTTC. It is translated as CASSLRHSGEGGYTF.

This clonotype was detected a few times. V is TRBV11-1 and J is TRBJ1-1; 8 bases map to TRBD1. This CDR3 region has 18 residues. Trimming removed 5 bases from V and 2 bases from J; junction bases left unmatched: 16. Germline V CDR1 and CDR2: SGHAT, FQDESV (reference sequence). CDR3 nucleotides: TGTGCCAGCAGCGCCCGACAGGGGTCAGTGGTAGGCAACACTGAAGCTTTCTTT. Protein sequence: CASSARQGSVVGNTEAFF.

This clonotype was counted at least ten times. This chain uses TRBV7-2 with TRBJ2-1; TRBD2 might be the D (6 bases). The germline V and J ends were trimmed by 8 bases and 0 bases, with 14 bases remaining between them. Germline CDR1 reads SGHTA; CDR2 reads FQGNSA. This CDR3 contains 15 residues. CDR3 sequence (DNA): TGTGCCAGCGGAACCCGGGGGAGCTCCTACAATGAGCAGTTCTTC. Protein: CASGTRGSSYNEQFF.

This clonotype was seen ten or more times. The rearrangement uses TRBV6-1 and TRBJ2-7; D may be TRBD1 (6 bases). V was cut by 4 bases and J by 4 bases, with 17 bases left in between. Looked up from germline, CDR1 is MNHNS and CDR2 is SASEGT. The CDR3 consists of 15 residues. This CDR3 is CASSGLWTADYEQYV. In DNA, the CDR3 is TGTGCCAGCAGTGGATTATGGACAGCAGATTACGAGCAGTACGTC.

With respect to this clonotype: This may stem from a read error, because a much larger clone lies one nucleotide away. J is TRBJ2-1 and V is TRBV27; weak D call: TRBD1 (6 bases). This CDR3 has 13 amino acids. The V and J ends lost 7 bases and 2 bases respectively, with 9 bases between them. Germline V gives CDR1 MNHEY, CDR2 SMNVEV (reference sequence). The chain's CDR3 is CASTGTTYNEQFF. The CDR3 DNA follows: TGTGCCAGCACCGGGACAACCTACAATGAGCAGTTCTTC.

This clonotype appeared a few times. The V call is TRBV29-1, the J call TRBJ2-3; 9 nucleotides align to TRBD2. The CDR3 is 16 residues long. V trimming: 4 bases; J trimming: 0 bases; junction bases outside the gene matches: 8. The V gene's germline CDR1 is SQVTM and CDR2 ANQGSEA. The CDR3 loop is CSVVGLTSGSTDTQYF. The CDR3 region has the DNA TGCAGCGTTGTAGGGCTAACTAGCGGGAGCACAGATACGCAGTATTTT.

This chain connects TRBV6-7 to TRBJ2-1; no definite D call. TRBV6-7 is sorted into the ORF group, with uncertain function. V was pared by 5 bases and J by 6 bases, with 20 bases between. This CDR3 spans 16 amino acids. The CDR3 loop reads CASSAWFHTGVNEQFF. In nucleotides, the CDR3 is TGTGCCAGCAGTGCCTGGTTCCACACTGGGGTCAATGAGCAGTTCTTC.

The chain employs TRBV4-3 and TRBJ1-6; TRBD1 agrees at 9 bases. The CDR3 is 16 residues long. V dropped 1 base and J dropped 7; count of bases not matched to a gene: 5. Germline CDR1 is LGHNA and CDR2 is YSLEER. For the CDR3, the DNA is TGCGCCAGCAGCCAAGGGACAGGGGTCCAAAATTCACCCCTCCACTTT. This sequence encodes CASSQGTGVQNSPLHF.

The chain carries TRBV6-5 and TRBJ2-3; D may be TRBD1 (6 bases). V was shortened by 3 bases and J by 2 bases, with 9 bases between the two germline ends. The CDR3 runs to 14 residues. Germline assignment: CDR1 MNHEY and CDR2 SVGAGI. The CDR3, as DNA: TGTGCCAGCAGTTATGGGGGCAACACAGATACGCAGTATTTT. Protein sequence: CASSYGGNTDTQYF.

The chain links TRBV9 to TRBJ2-1; possible D gene TRBD1, 5 bases. This CDR3 contains 14 residues. V was clipped by 0 bases and J by 7 bases, with 11 bases between them. Germline assignment: CDR1 SGDLS and CDR2 YYNGEE. The CDR3 reads CASSVDAGWNEQFF. The CDR3 region has the DNA TGTGCCAGCAGCGTAGACGCAGGGTGGAATGAGCAGTTCTTC.